The rows below give T cell receptor beta chains drawn from one sample of a study of cytotoxic CD8 clonotypes in ibrutinib-treated CLL. Sequencing was performed with immunoSEQ multiplex PCR; in TCRdb, only in-frame clones are kept and a portion is missing. The sample lists tens of thousands of clones, 90% occurring once. This material consisted of PBMCs, taken after 12 months of ibrutinib treatment. The receptors shown here come from a human donor with chronic lymphocytic leukemia. CDR3s include the opening cysteine and the closing phenylalanine or tryptophan. Each record gives: J gene, D gene, clone size, V gene, CDR3 protein, CDR3 DNA. The D gene is left open where the match is weak. Clone size is not always given. Where it is, it says once, few, many or a class for expanded clones.

J: TRBJ2-7
D: .
size: .
V: TRBV25-1
CDR3: CASRTRSTPYEQYF
DNA: TGTGCCAGCAGGACCAGATCCACGCCCTACGAGCAGTACTTC

J: TRBJ1-3
D: .
size: .
V: TRBV28
CDR3: CASSTPGSGNTIYF
DNA: TGTGCCAGCAGTACCCCCGGATCTGGAAACACCATATATTTT

J: TRBJ2-1
D: TRBD1
size: .
V: TRBV7-2
CDR3: CASSPGQGFVNEQFF
DNA: TGTGCCAGCAGCCCCGGACAGGGGTTCGTAAATGAGCAGTTCTTC

J: TRBJ2-3
D: .
size: .
V: TRBV7-8
CDR3: CASSFPGGTDTQYF
DNA: TGTGCCAGCAGCTTTCCTGGGGGCACAGATACGCAGTATTTT

J: TRBJ2-7
D: TRBD2
size: .
V: TRBV7-3
CDR3: CASSLRGGSSYEQYF
DNA: TGTGCCAGCAGCCTACGGGGCGGGAGCTCCTACGAGCAGTACTTC

J: TRBJ1-6
D: .
size: .
V: TRBV9
CDR3: CASSSAGTRLHF
DNA: TGTGCCAGCAGCTCTGCCGGGACACGGCTCCACTTT

J: TRBJ1-2
D: .
size: .
V: TRBV11-3
CDR3: CASSLGGVVRVDYGYTF
DNA: TGTGCCAGCAGCTTAGGAGGGGTTGTTCGGGTCGACTATGGCTACACCTTC

J: TRBJ1-1
D: TRBD1
size: once
V: TRBV4-1
CDR3: CASSYETGAANTEAFF
DNA: TGCGCCAGCAGCTATGAGACAGGGGCGGCGAACACTGAAGCTTTCTTT

J: TRBJ2-7
D: TRBD1
size: .
V: TRBV28
CDR3: CASTAAIGTGRPYEQYF
DNA: TGTGCCAGCACCGCAGCGATAGGGACAGGGAGGCCCTACGAGCAGTACTTC

J: TRBJ1-1
D: .
size: .
V: TRBV27
CDR3: CASSLGSPSAGTEAFF
DNA: TGTGCCAGCAGTTTAGGGTCCCCCTCAGCGGGCACTGAAGCTTTCTTT

J: TRBJ1-3
D: .
size: .
V: TRBV28
CDR3: CASSSGGSSGNTIYF
DNA: TGTGCCAGCAGCTCCGGGGGTTCCTCTGGAAACACCATATATTTT

J: TRBJ2-7
D: TRBD2
size: .
V: TRBV6-1
CDR3: CASSEGTSGTAYEQYF
DNA: TGTGCCAGCAGTGAAGGGACTAGCGGGACCGCCTACGAGCAGTACTTC

J: TRBJ1-1
D: .
size: .
V: TRBV9
CDR3: CASSVSPGVRNEAFF
DNA: TGTGCCAGCAGCGTATCCCCGGGAGTCCGGAATGAAGCTTTCTTT

J: TRBJ1-5
D: .
size: .
V: TRBV28
CDR3: CAGGGNQPQHF
DNA: TGTGCAGGAGGGGGCAATCAGCCCCAGCATTTT

J: TRBJ2-2
D: TRBD1
size: .
V: TRBV5-1
CDR3: CASSWGQTCTGELFF
DNA: TGCGCCAGCAGCTGGGGACAGACATGCACCGGGGAGCTGTTTTTT

J: TRBJ1-2
D: .
size: .
V: TRBV30
CDR3: CAWSVGHGQHGYTF
DNA: TGTGCCTGGAGTGTCGGGCACGGGCAGCATGGCTACACCTTC

J: TRBJ1-4
D: .
size: .
V: TRBV19
CDR3: CASSQGRATGGEKLFF
DNA: TGTGCCAGTAGTCAAGGCCGGGCCACCGGGGGCGAAAAACTGTTTTTT

J: TRBJ2-7
D: .
size: .
V: TRBV19
CDR3: CASSRARGESYEQYF
DNA: TGTGCCAGTAGTAGGGCGAGGGGGGAATCCTACGAGCAGTACTTC

J: TRBJ2-2
D: .
size: .
V: TRBV27
CDR3: CASGQRRTDTGELFF
DNA: TGTGCCAGCGGCCAACGTAGAACCGACACCGGGGAGCTGTTTTTT

J: TRBJ2-6
D: .
size: .
V: TRBV4-1
CDR3: CASRERMTGANVLTF
DNA: TGCGCCAGCAGAGAAAGGATGACTGGGGCCAACGTCCTGACTTTC

J: TRBJ2-7
D: .
size: .
V: TRBV7-6
CDR3: CASSFASEQYF
DNA: TGTGCCAGCAGCTTCGCTAGCGAGCAGTACTTC

J: TRBJ1-1
D: .
size: .
V: TRBV7-9
CDR3: CASSPEDTEAFF
DNA: TGTGCCAGCAGCCCCGAGGACACTGAAGCTTTCTTT

J: TRBJ1-3
D: .
size: .
V: TRBV6-5
CDR3: CASRPGKGSGNTIYF
DNA: TGTGCCAGCAGACCGGGGAAGGGCTCTGGAAACACCATATATTTT

J: TRBJ1-2
D: .
size: .
V: TRBV5-1
CDR3: CASSFAGYGYTF
DNA: TGCGCCAGCAGCTTTGCCGGTTATGGCTACACCTTC

J: TRBJ2-7
D: TRBD2
size: .
V: TRBV7-2
CDR3: CASNILAGTYEQYF
DNA: TGTGCCAGCAACATACTAGCGGGAACCTACGAGCAGTACTTC

J: TRBJ2-1
D: .
size: .
V: TRBV6-5
CDR3: CASTRGIRGHNEQFF
DNA: TGTGCCAGCACCAGGGGGATACGGGGGCACAATGAGCAGTTCTTC

J: TRBJ2-3
D: .
size: .
V: TRBV13
CDR3: CASSFTDTQYF
DNA: TGTGCCAGCAGCTTCACAGATACGCAGTATTTT

J: TRBJ2-3
D: TRBD2
size: .
V: TRBV4-3
CDR3: CASSQETLAGGTASTDTQYF
DNA: TGCGCCAGCAGCCAAGAGACCCTAGCGGGAGGAACGGCTAGCACAGATACGCAGTATTTT

J: TRBJ2-3
D: TRBD2
size: once
V: TRBV10-1
CDR3: CASRRAGDTDTQYF
DNA: TGCGCCAGCAGAAGAGCGGGAGACACAGATACGCAGTATTTT

J: TRBJ1-2
D: .
size: .
V: TRBV9
CDR3: CASSVEPMDGYTF
DNA: TGTGCCAGCAGCGTAGAACCCATGGATGGCTACACCTTC

J: TRBJ2-1
D: TRBD1
size: .
V: TRBV6-6
CDR3: CASSRDLDRVYNEQFF
DNA: TGTGCCAGCAGTCGAGACTTGGACAGGGTGTACAATGAGCAGTTCTTC

J: TRBJ2-7
D: .
size: .
V: TRBV6-1
CDR3: CASSSRTLSYEQYF
DNA: TGTGCCAGCAGTTCCCGGACACTTTCCTACGAGCAGTACTTC

J: TRBJ1-2
D: TRBD1
size: once
V: TRBV5-1
CDR3: CASSPTGTGGAKSYGYTF
DNA: TGCGCCAGCAGCCCGACGGGGACAGGGGGCGCGAAGAGCTATGGCTACACCTTC

J: TRBJ1-5
D: .
size: .
V: TRBV28
CDR3: CASSSLSREQPQHF
DNA: TGTGCCAGCAGTTCCTTAAGTCGAGAACAGCCCCAGCATTTT

J: TRBJ2-3
D: TRBD2
size: .
V: TRBV19
CDR3: CASNPTSGGTDTQYF
DNA: TGTGCCAGTAATCCGACTAGCGGGGGCACAGATACGCAGTATTTT

J: TRBJ2-1
D: TRBD2
size: .
V: TRBV19
CDR3: CASRPAGESYNEQFF
DNA: TGTGCCAGTAGGCCAGCGGGAGAATCCTACAATGAGCAGTTCTTC

J: TRBJ1-1
D: .
size: once
V: TRBV7-8
CDR3: CASSLVNGGLGNTEAFF
DNA: TGTGCCAGCAGCTTAGTCAATGGGGGATTGGGGAACACTGAAGCTTTCTTT

J: TRBJ1-4
D: .
size: .
V: TRBV7-2
CDR3: CASSPNGGRSEKLFF
DNA: TGTGCCAGCAGCCCAAACGGGGGGAGAAGCGAAAAACTGTTTTTT

J: TRBJ2-3
D: .
size: .
V: TRBV19
CDR3: CASSIPQGSGTQYF
DNA: TGTGCCAGTAGTATCCCACAGGGTTCGGGTACGCAGTATTTT

J: TRBJ1-4
D: .
size: .
V: TRBV10-3
CDR3: CAISEQMDEKLFF
DNA: TGTGCCATCAGTGAACAGATGGATGAAAAACTGTTTTTT

J: TRBJ2-1
D: TRBD2
size: .
V: TRBV15
CDR3: CATSRGREGSNEQFF
DNA: TGTGCCACCAGCAGAGGGCGGGAGGGCAGCAATGAGCAGTTCTTC

J: TRBJ2-7
D: TRBD1
size: .
V: TRBV19
CDR3: CASGPTGGHEQYF
DNA: TGTGCCAGTGGCCCGACAGGGGGCCACGAGCAGTACTTC

J: TRBJ1-4
D: .
size: .
V: TRBV19
CDR3: CASSRDPNEKLFF
DNA: TGTGCCAGTAGCCGGGATCCTAATGAAAAACTGTTTTTT

J: TRBJ2-1
D: .
size: .
V: TRBV30
CDR3: CAWSVGGGSYNEQFF
DNA: TGTGCCTGGAGTGTAGGAGGGGGTTCCTACAATGAGCAGTTCTTC

J: TRBJ2-1
D: TRBD1
size: .
V: TRBV7-3
CDR3: CASSIMDRVRNEQFF
DNA: TGTGCCAGCAGCATAATGGACAGGGTTCGGAATGAGCAGTTCTTC

J: TRBJ2-7
D: TRBD1
size: .
V: TRBV5-8
CDR3: CASSMTGYYEQYF
DNA: TGTGCCAGCAGTATGACAGGGTACTACGAGCAGTACTTC

J: TRBJ2-7
D: TRBD2
size: .
V: TRBV7-9
CDR3: CASTTSGSSNEQYF
DNA: TGTGCCAGCACCACTAGCGGGAGTAGCAACGAGCAGTACTTC

J: TRBJ1-2
D: .
size: .
V: TRBV19
CDR3: CASSPRPAWADGYTF
DNA: TGTGCCAGTAGTCCCCGACCCGCTTGGGCGGATGGCTACACCTTC

J: TRBJ2-5
D: .
size: .
V: TRBV2
CDR3: CASSVGVRETQYF
DNA: TGTGCCAGCAGTGTGGGGGTCCGGGAGACCCAGTACTTC

J: TRBJ1-4
D: .
size: .
V: TRBV2
CDR3: CASSGEDRLLFF
DNA: TGTGCCAGCAGTGGAGAGGATCGACTGCTGTTTTTT

J: TRBJ2-1
D: .
size: .
V: TRBV30
CDR3: CAWSVFKSTSEQFF
DNA: TGTGCCTGGAGTGTATTTAAATCAACCTCTGAGCAGTTCTTC

J: TRBJ1-2
D: .
size: few
V: TRBV5-1
CDR3: CASSFLIGLTGYTF
DNA: TGCGCCAGCAGCTTTTTGATCGGGTTGACTGGCTACACCTTC

J: TRBJ2-2
D: .
size: .
V: TRBV15
CDR3: CATSRVKQGPGELFF
DNA: TGTGCCACCAGCAGAGTAAAACAGGGTCCCGGGGAGCTGTTTTTT

J: TRBJ2-1
D: .
size: .
V: TRBV29-1
CDR3: CSAERGAPANEQFF
DNA: TGCAGCGCAGAACGGGGGGCGCCGGCCAATGAGCAGTTCTTC

J: TRBJ1-5
D: .
size: .
V: TRBV29-1
CDR3: CSVAPESNQPQHF
DNA: TGCAGCGTTGCCCCCGAGAGCAATCAGCCCCAGCATTTT